The T cell receptor (beta chain) under discussion was sequenced for a study of blood T cell repertoires in COVID-19. Whole-study context: T cells, B-cell-depleted T cells, or PBMCs provided the cDNA or gDNA that served as material.

The CDR3 length is 14 residues. Trimming took 0 bases from V and 6 from J, leaving 9 bases between them. Germline-derived CDR1 and CDR2 are ENHRY and SYGVKD. TCRdb keeps only in-frame clones here, not all; method: immunoSEQ multiplex PCR. The repertoire includes about 220,000 clones, roughly 80% of them detected once, and about 5% sits in the top ten. It was during active infection that Seattle patients were enrolled and then longitudinally followed. The sample taken for sequencing was peripheral blood. The chain is built from TRBV10-3 and TRBJ1-5; D may be TRBD1 (5 bases). This clonotype was obtained from a woman in her 70s with COVID-19, enrolled during active disease. The CDR3 is CAISESEGSQPQHF. The CDR3, as DNA: TGTGCCATCAGTGAGTCGGAGGGGAGTCAGCCCCAGCATTTT.